These 32 T cell receptor beta chains share one sample of origin, sequenced in a study of OX40 agonist ivuxolimab in advanced cancers. Produced via immunoSEQ multiplex PCR; TCRdb's table is partial and in-frame only. The sample has some 60,000 clones; 90% to 95% are singletons. Sequenced here: CD4+ or CD8+ T cells sorted from blood, sampled in a trial of the OX40 agonist ivuxolimab. These TCRs come from an adult with an advanced solid tumor such as melanoma, head and neck, liver or kidney cancer.

The J gene is TRBJ2-7, the V gene TRBV7-9; 14 bases align to TRBD2. Germline loops: CDR1 SEHNR, CDR2 FQNEAQ (reference sequence). This CDR3 contains 15 residues. The V gene end was trimmed by 6 bases and the J gene end by 6 bases; junction bases not matched to a gene: 7. This CDR3 reads CASSSPGLAGVEQYF. The CDR3 DNA reads as TGTGCCAGCAGTTCACCGGGACTAGCGGGAGTCGAGCAGTACTTC.

This chain connects TRBV14 to TRBJ2-5, with 7 nucleotides matching TRBD2. Germline V gene lookup returns CDR1 SGHDN and CDR2 FVKESK. The CDR3 sequence is 17 residues long. V lost 1 base, J lost 1 base, and 9 bases stayed unmatched. The CDR3 DNA follows: TGTGCCAGCAGCCAAGTGCCCCCCCGACTAGCCCAAGAGACCCAGTACTTC. This encodes CASSQVPPRLAQETQYF.

The genes are TRBV27 and TRBJ2-7, with 10 bases fitting TRBD1. V was pared by 2 bases and J by 0 bases, with 1 base of the junction left unmatched. Germline V gives CDR1 MNHEY, CDR2 SMNVEV (reference sequence). The CDR3 has 15 amino acids. This CDR3 is CASSLRDRGSYEQYF. The CDR3 nucleotides are TGTGCCAGCAGTTTAAGGGACAGGGGCTCCTACGAGCAGTACTTC.

This rearrangement joins TRBV6-1 to TRBJ2-7; D could derive from TRBD1 or TRBD2 (5 bases each). The CDR3 spans 9 residues. Germline values: CDR1 MNHNS, CDR2 SASEGT. The V end lost 8 bases, the J end lost 9 bases, and 8 bases lay between the germline ends. The CDR3 here is CASRDVQYF. The CDR3 nucleotides read TGTGCCAGCCGGGACGTGCAGTACTTC.

This clone was seen only once. The chain is built from TRBV10-3 and TRBJ2-7, with TRBD1 matching over 9 bases. The trim removed 6 bases at V and 4 bases at J, leaving 4 bases unmatched. Germline lookup yields CDR1 ENHRY and CDR2 SYGVKD. The CDR3 is 13 residues long. DNA of the CDR3: TGTGCCATCAGCCCCGACAGGGGGTACGAGCAGTACTTC. This gives the protein CAISPDRGYEQYF.

The chain links TRBV4-3 to TRBJ2-2, with 10 bases fitting TRBD1. The CDR3 loop spans 18 amino acids. The J segment lost 2 bases and the V segment lost 4 bases, leaving 10 bases of the junction unmatched. Germline V gene data show CDR1 as LGHNA and CDR2 as YSLEER. As DNA, the CDR3 is TGCGCCAGCAGCCTAACCCGGGACAGGGGATTTAACACCGGGGAGCTGTTTTTT. Translating gives CASSLTRDRGFNTGELFF.

CDR3 sequence reads: CASTPVGPDNEQFF. The CDR3 DNA reads as TGTGCCAGCACCCCTGTGGGTCCGGACAATGAGCAGTTCTTC. The chain combines TRBV27 with TRBJ2-1; the D is unclear. Trimming stripped 7 bases from V and 5 bases from J, with 15 bases between. The germline V gene has CDR1 MNHEY and CDR2 SMNVEV (reference sequence). This CDR3 spans 14 amino acids.

The chain recombines TRBV28 with TRBJ2-1, with 10 bases lining up with TRBD2. V shed 7 bases and J 6 bases; nucleotides not matched to a gene: 6. CDR1 is MDHEN and CDR2 is SYDVKM in the germline V gene. The CDR3 covers 14 residues. In DNA, the CDR3 is TGTGCCAGCACCCATATAGCGGGAGGCAATGAGCAGTTCTTC. Translation: CASTHIAGGNEQFF.

This clone showed up just a few times. The rearrangement uses TRBV7-9 and TRBJ1-2; D is unclear. CDR3 length: 13 amino acids. CDR1 and CDR2 from the germline V gene are SEHNR and FQNEAQ (reference sequence). Trimming stripped 1 base from V and 2 bases from J, with 5 bases between. The CDR3 DNA reads TGTGCCAGCAGCTTAGGCAGGAACTATGGCTACACCTTC. It encodes CASSLGRNYGYTF. Supplemented by reference TRBV7-9 and TRBJ1-2, the full variable domain reads DTGVSQNPRHKITKRGQNVTFRCDPISEHNRLYWYRQTLGQGPEFLTYFQNEAQLEKSRLLSDRFSAERPKGSFSTLEIQRTEQGDSAMYLCASSLGRNYGYTFGSGTRLTVV.

The chain is built from TRBV27 and TRBJ2-7; D not resolved. Germline CDR1 MNHEY, CDR2 SMNVEV (reference sequence). CDR3 length equals 11 residues. The ends were cut back, 0 bases at V and 5 bases at J, with 2 bases in the middle. In nucleotides, the CDR3 is TGTGCCAGCAGTTTATCGAACGAGCAGTACTTC. Protein: CASSLSNEQYF.

V and J are TRBV27 and TRBJ1-1; the D gene is possibly TRBD1 (5 bases). Trimming pared 4 bases from V and 4 bases from J, leaving 7 bases between. Germline CDR1 and CDR2: MNHEY and SMNVEV (reference sequence). This CDR3 contains 12 residues. CDR3 residues: CASSYGGTEAFF. In nucleotides, the CDR3 is TGTGCCAGCAGTTATGGGGGCACTGAAGCTTTCTTT.

This chain joins TRBV14 and TRBJ2-3; 9 bases agree with TRBD1. This CDR3 comprises 16 residues. Per the germline V gene, CDR1 is SGHDN and CDR2 is FVKESK. V lost 4 bases, J lost 1 base, and 6 bases stayed unmatched. CDR3 residues: CASSPDRGWGTDTQYF. The CDR3 nucleotides are TGTGCCAGCAGCCCGGACAGGGGATGGGGCACAGATACGCAGTATTTT. Using reference TRBV14 and TRBJ2-3 for the parts outside the CDR3, the full variable domain is EAGVTQFPSHSVIEKGQTVTLRCDPISGHDNLYWYRRVMGKEIKFLLHFVKESKQDESGMPNNRFLAERTGGTYSTLKVQPAELEDSGVYFCASSPDRGWGTDTQYFGPGTRLTVL.

The chain employs TRBV5-8 and TRBJ2-1; 11 bases align to TRBD2. The V and J ends lost 0 bases and 9 bases, in that order; junction bases with no gene match: 11. Germline CDR1 and CDR2: SGHTS and YDEGEE. This CDR3 is built from 17 residues. CDR3 bases: TGTGCCAGCAGCTTGGTCCCCATGGGACTAGCGGCAGTTGAGCAGTTCTTC. Residues: CASSLVPMGLAAVEQFF. Looking up the rest from reference TRBV5-8 and TRBJ2-1 gives the full variable domain: EAGVTQSPTHLIKTRGQQATLRCSPISGHTSVYWYQQALGLGLQFLLWYDEGEERNRGNFPPRFSGRQFPNYSSELNVNALELEDSALYLCASSLVPMGLAAVEQFFGPGTRLTVL.

The rearrangement joins TRBV4-1 to TRBJ2-7; 7 bases line up with TRBD1. CDR1 is MGHRA and CDR2 is YSYEKL in the germline V gene. The CDR3 has 14 residues. V was clipped by 2 bases and J by 4 bases; unmatched bases: 5. Written as DNA, the CDR3 is TGCGCCAGCAGCCAAATGACAGGGTCATACGAGCAGTACTTC. It translates to CASSQMTGSYEQYF.

The V call is TRBV30, the J call TRBJ2-1, with no clear D. The CDR3 covers 14 residues. V lost 3 bases and J lost 0, with 9 bases in between. Germline loops: CDR1 GTSNPN, CDR2 SVGIG (reference sequence). The CDR3 sequence is CAWRVPSSYNEQFF. The DNA of the CDR3 is TGTGCCTGGAGAGTCCCTAGCTCCTACAATGAGCAGTTCTTC.

The V call is TRBV2, the J call TRBJ2-5; 7 nucleotides agree with TRBD1. Germline-derived CDR1 and CDR2 are SNHLY and FYNNEI. V shed 4 bases and J 5 bases; nucleotides not matched to a gene: 7. This CDR3 region has 14 residues. The CDR3 sequence is CASSATGARETQYF. DNA of the CDR3: TGTGCCAGCAGTGCTACAGGGGCTCGGGAGACCCAGTACTTC. The full variable domain, its missing parts supplied by reference TRBV2 and TRBJ2-5, is EPEVTQTPSHQVTQMGQEVILRCVPISNHLYFYWYRQILGQKVEFLVSFYNNEISEKSEIFDDQFSVERPDGSNFTLKIRSTKLEDSAMYFCASSATGARETQYFGPGTRLLVL.

The sample holds one count of this clone. The V and J genes are TRBV6-1 and TRBJ2-5, with a possible D match to TRBD1 (6 bases). The CDR3 covers 15 residues. V was cut by 1 base and J by 1 base, with 10 bases left in between. Germline V gene lookup returns CDR1 MNHNS and CDR2 SASEGT. The CDR3 nucleotides read TGTGCCAGCAGTGAAGGGACAGCAAGCCAAGAGACCCAGTACTTC. Amino acids: CASSEGTASQETQYF.

The chain combines TRBV7-6 with TRBJ1-4, with TRBD1 identical over 8 bases. Germline V gene data show CDR1 as SGHVS and CDR2 as FNYEAQ. This CDR3 contains 16 residues. J gave up 7 bases and V 1 base, and 8 bases lay outside the gene matches. The CDR3 coding sequence is TGTGCCAGCAGCTTAGGCCCAGGGGGCGGAGGTGAAAAACTGTTTTTT. Protein sequence: CASSLGPGGGGEKLFF.

The chain uses TRBV13 and TRBJ2-3, with 7 bases that match TRBD2. V lost 5 bases, J lost 5 bases, and 10 bases stayed unmatched. The CDR3 length is 15 residues. The germline V gene encodes CDR1 PRHDT and CDR2 FYEKMQ (reference sequence). In DNA, the CDR3 is TGTGCCAGCAGCCCCCTCGGACTAGTCAGAGATACGCAGTATTTT. Translating gives CASSPLGLVRDTQYF. Complete variable domain (other parts from reference TRBV13 and TRBJ2-3): AAGVIQSPRHLIKEKRETATLKCYPIPRHDTVYWYQQGPGQDPQFLISFYEKMQSDKGSIPDRFSAQQFSDYHSELNMSSLELGDSALYFCASSPLGLVRDTQYFGPGTRLTVL.

The chain has TRBV15 and TRBJ2-7; 14 nucleotides line up with TRBD2. Germline-derived CDR1 and CDR2 are LNHNV and YYDKDF (reference sequence). The junction had 4 bases not matched to a gene; V was cut back by 5 bases and J by 7 bases. CDR3 length: 14 residues. CDR3 residues: CATSGTSGSEEQYF. The CDR3 DNA reads as TGTGCCACCAGCGGGACTAGCGGGAGCGAAGAGCAGTACTTC.

This clone turned up a few times. The chain joins TRBV19 to TRBJ1-5; D ambiguous. The germline V and J ends were trimmed by 5 bases and 0 bases, with 11 bases remaining between them. The CDR3 extends over 15 amino acids. The germline CDR1 and CDR2 sequences are LNHDA and SQIVND (reference sequence). The CDR3 sequence: CASSLNSYSNQPQHF. CDR3 DNA: TGTGCCAGTAGTCTAAACAGCTATAGCAATCAGCCCCAGCATTTT.

The rearrangement joins TRBV28 to TRBJ2-3, with TRBD2 as a possible D gene (6 bases). Germline assignment: CDR1 MDHEN and CDR2 SYDVKM. CDR3 length equals 13 residues. The V and J ends lost 6 bases and 5 bases respectively, with 12 bases between them. Here the CDR3 reads CASRPIGGDTQYF. The CDR3 region has the DNA TGTGCCAGCAGGCCGATCGGGGGAGATACGCAGTATTTT.

The chain carries TRBV10-2 and TRBJ1-5; 7 bases line up with TRBD1. The J segment lost 7 bases and the V segment lost 2 bases, leaving 5 bases of the junction unmatched. CDR1 and CDR2 (germline): WSHSY, SAAADI. This CDR3 has 14 residues. The CDR3 loop is CASSETGAGQPQHF. For the CDR3, the DNA is TGCGCCAGCAGTGAGACAGGGGCTGGGCAGCCCCAGCATTTT.

This chain links TRBV5-6 with TRBJ1-2; TRBD1 matches 10 bases. V dropped 1 base and J dropped 3; count of bases not matched to a gene: 6. The CDR3 loop spans 16 amino acids. Germline-derived CDR1 and CDR2 are SGHDT and YYEEEE. The CDR3 DNA reads TGTGCCAGCAGCTTGCCCGACAGGGGGCGGTACTATGGCTACACCTTC. The encoded protein is CASSLPDRGRYYGYTF.

J is TRBJ2-2 and V is TRBV7-7; D unclear. CDR3 length equals 12 residues. V was cut by 8 bases and J by 5 bases, with 9 bases left in between. The V gene's germline CDR1 is SSHAT and CDR2 FNYEAQ (reference sequence). The chain's CDR3 is CASEGGTGELFF. CDR3 in DNA: TGTGCCAGCGAAGGCGGTACCGGGGAGCTGTTTTTT.

The CDR3 region has the DNA TGTGCCAGCAGCTGGGGTACTAGCGCGACGGAGACCCAGTACTTC. Amino acids: CASSWGTSATETQYF. V and J are TRBV5-6 and TRBJ2-5, with 7 bases matching TRBD2. With V trimmed by 3 bases and J by 5 bases, 10 bases remained unmatched. CDR3 length: 15 amino acids. Germline loops: CDR1 SGHDT, CDR2 YYEEEE. Together with reference TRBV5-6 and TRBJ2-5, the CDR3 gives the full variable domain: DAGVTQSPTHLIKTRGQQVTLRCSPKSGHDTVSWYQQALGQGPQFIFQYYEEEERQRGNFPDRFSGHQFPNYSSELNVNALLLGDSALYLCASSWGTSATETQYFGPGTRLLVL.

The chain combines TRBV7-9 with TRBJ2-1; 10 nucleotides match TRBD2. This CDR3 comprises 12 residues. Trimming at V came to 11 bases and at J to 7 bases, leaving 5 bases not matched to a gene. Germline CDR1 and CDR2: SEHNR and FQNEAQ (reference sequence). The CDR3: CAFLAGENEQFF. CDR3 DNA sequence: TGTGCCTTCCTAGCGGGAGAGAATGAGCAGTTCTTC.

The rearrangement joins TRBV9 to TRBJ2-5; 7 bases align to TRBD1. Germline CDR1 is SGDLS and CDR2 is YYNGEE. Losses at the gene ends were 4 bases for V and 8 bases for J; bases not matched to a gene: 11. CDR3 size: 14 residues. CDR3 bases: TGTGCCAGCAGCCCCTGGGACAGCTCAGGCACCCAGTACTTC. The encoded protein is CASSPWDSSGTQYF. Filled out from reference TRBV9 and TRBJ2-5, the complete variable domain reads DSGVTQTPKHLITATGQRVTLRCSPRSGDLSVYWYQQSLDQGLQFLIQYYNGEERAKGNILERFSAQQFPDLHSELNLSSLELGDSALYFCASSPWDSSGTQYFGPGTRLLVL.

This chain links TRBV2 with TRBJ2-6; unclear D gene. The CDR3 covers 13 residues. V lost 8 bases and J lost 2, with 7 bases in between. Germline-derived CDR1 and CDR2 are SNHLY and FYNNEI. CDR3 sequence: CASEPAGANVLTF. The DNA for the CDR3 is TGTGCCAGCGAACCGGCTGGGGCCAACGTCCTGACTTTC.

The rearrangement joins TRBV11-2 to TRBJ2-2; 9 positions match TRBD2. V was clipped by 0 bases and J by 4 bases; unmatched bases: 3. CDR3 size: 16 residues. CDR1 is SGHAT and CDR2 is FQNNGV in the germline V gene. DNA of the CDR3: TGTGCCAGCAGCTTAGAAGTAGCGGGAGCCACCGGGGAGCTGTTTTTT. This encodes CASSLEVAGATGELFF.

The V gene is TRBV5-6, the J gene TRBJ2-7; D is unclear. The CDR3 sequence is 13 residues long. With 0 bases removed from V and 0 bases from J, the gap between germline ends came to 4 bases. Germline V gene lookup returns CDR1 SGHDT and CDR2 YYEEEE. CDR3 sequence: CASSLEGSYEQYF. For the CDR3, the DNA is TGTGCCAGCAGCTTGGAGGGCTCCTACGAGCAGTACTTC.

The chain links TRBV4-1 to TRBJ2-3, with a weak D call TRBD2 (5 bases). Germline-derived CDR1 and CDR2 are MGHRA and YSYEKL. V lost 3 bases, J lost 7 bases, and 14 bases lay in between. CDR3 length: 14 amino acids. The CDR3 DNA reads TGCGCCAGCAGCCATCCTTCAACGGGGTATACGCAGTATTTT. It encodes CASSHPSTGYTQYF.